This T cell receptor (beta chain) was sequenced for a study of blood T cell repertoires in COVID-19. Everyone who took part was roughly 18 to 89 years old, and they came from 24 US areas. Authors' processing steps: Amplification of reference gene primers provided the estimated nucleated cell counts. Generated by immunoSEQ multiplex PCR, the TCRdb table keeps only in-frame clones and is missing some. V and J calls and clone size are given by that table; D and trimming were obtained from the DNA. The sample has roughly 200,000 clones, about 80% seen once. This TCR derives from a woman aged 60 to 75 with acute COVID-19. Material for sequencing was PBMCs or T cells enriched from blood (not recorded which).

The CDR3 is CASRGGQNSPLHF. As DNA, the CDR3 is TGTGCCAGCAGGGGTGGACAGAATTCACCCCTCCACTTT. The rearrangement joins TRBV2 to TRBJ1-6; tentatively, D is TRBD1 (6 bases). Germline V gene data show CDR1 as SNHLY and CDR2 as FYNNEI. This CDR3 region has 13 residues. Trimming took off 6 bases at V and 7 bases at J, with 10 bases between the two ends.